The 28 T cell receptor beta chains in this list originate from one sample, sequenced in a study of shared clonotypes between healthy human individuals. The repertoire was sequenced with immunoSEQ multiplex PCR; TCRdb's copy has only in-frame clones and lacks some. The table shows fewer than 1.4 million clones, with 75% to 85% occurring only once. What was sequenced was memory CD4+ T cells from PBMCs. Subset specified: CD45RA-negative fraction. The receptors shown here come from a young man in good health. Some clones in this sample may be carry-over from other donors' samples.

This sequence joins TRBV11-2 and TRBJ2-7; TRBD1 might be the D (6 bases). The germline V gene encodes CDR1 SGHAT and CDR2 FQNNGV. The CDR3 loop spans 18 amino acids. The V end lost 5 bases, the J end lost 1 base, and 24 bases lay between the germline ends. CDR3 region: CASSPAGVVRGWSYEQYF. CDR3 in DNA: TGTGCCAGCAGCCCTGCAGGGGTCGTAAGGGGGTGGTCCTACGAGCAGTACTTC.

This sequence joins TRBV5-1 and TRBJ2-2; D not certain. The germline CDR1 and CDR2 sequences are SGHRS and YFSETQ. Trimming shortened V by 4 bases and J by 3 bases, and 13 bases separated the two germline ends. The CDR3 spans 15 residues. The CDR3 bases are TGCGCCAGCAGCCTGGAGCGTCCGGACACCGGGGAGCTGTTTTTT. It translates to CASSLERPDTGELFF.

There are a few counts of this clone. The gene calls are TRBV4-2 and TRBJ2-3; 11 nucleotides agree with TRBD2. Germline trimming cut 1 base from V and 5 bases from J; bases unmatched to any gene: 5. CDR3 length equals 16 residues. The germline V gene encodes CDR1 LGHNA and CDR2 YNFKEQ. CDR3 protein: CASSQGTSGLGDTQYF. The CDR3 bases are TGTGCCAGCAGCCAAGGGACTAGCGGGCTCGGAGATACGCAGTATTTT.

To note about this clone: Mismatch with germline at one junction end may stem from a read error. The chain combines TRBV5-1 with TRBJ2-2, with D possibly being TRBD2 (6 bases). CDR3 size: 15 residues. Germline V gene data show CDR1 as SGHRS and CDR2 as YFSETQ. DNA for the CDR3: TGCGCCAGCAGCCTCCGCAGCGCGAACACCGGGGGGCTGTTTTTT. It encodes CASSLRSANTGGLFF.

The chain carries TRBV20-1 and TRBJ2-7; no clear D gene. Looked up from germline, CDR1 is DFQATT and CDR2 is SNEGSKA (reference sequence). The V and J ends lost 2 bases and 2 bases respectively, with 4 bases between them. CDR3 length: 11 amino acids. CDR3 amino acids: CSARLAYEQYF. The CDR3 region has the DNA TGCAGTGCTAGACTGGCCTACGAGCAGTACTTC.

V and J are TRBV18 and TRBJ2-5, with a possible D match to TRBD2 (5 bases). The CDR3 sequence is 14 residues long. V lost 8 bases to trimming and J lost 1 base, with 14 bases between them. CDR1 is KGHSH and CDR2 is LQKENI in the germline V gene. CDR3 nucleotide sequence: TGTGCCAGCGCCCCGAGGGCGGCCCAAGAGACCCAGTACTTC. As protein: CASAPRAAQETQYF.

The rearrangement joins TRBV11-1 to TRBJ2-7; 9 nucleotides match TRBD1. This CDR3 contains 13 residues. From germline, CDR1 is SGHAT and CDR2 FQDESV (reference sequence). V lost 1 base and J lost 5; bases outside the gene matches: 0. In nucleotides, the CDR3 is TGTGCCAGCAGCTTAGGACAGGGGGACGAGCAGTACTTC. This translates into CASSLGQGDEQYF. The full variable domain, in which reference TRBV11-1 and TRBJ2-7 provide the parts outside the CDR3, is EAEVAQSPRYKITEKSQAVAFWCDPISGHATLYWYRQILGQGPELLVQFQDESVVDDSQLPKDRFSAERLKGVDSTLKIQPAELGDSAMYLCASSLGQGDEQYFGPGTRLTVT.

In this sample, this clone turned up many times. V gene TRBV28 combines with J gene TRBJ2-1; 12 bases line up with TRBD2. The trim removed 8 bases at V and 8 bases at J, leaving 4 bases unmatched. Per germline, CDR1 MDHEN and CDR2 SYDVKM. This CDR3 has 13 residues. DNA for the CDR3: TGTGCCAGCCTAGCGGGAGGGTTAGATGAGCAGTTCTTC. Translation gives CASLAGGLDEQFF. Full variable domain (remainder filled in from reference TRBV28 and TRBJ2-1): DVKVTQSSRYLVKRTGEKVFLECVQDMDHENMFWYRQDPGLGLRLIYFSYDVKMKEKGDIPEGYSVSREKKERFSLILESASTNQTSMYLCASLAGGLDEQFFGPGTRLTVL.

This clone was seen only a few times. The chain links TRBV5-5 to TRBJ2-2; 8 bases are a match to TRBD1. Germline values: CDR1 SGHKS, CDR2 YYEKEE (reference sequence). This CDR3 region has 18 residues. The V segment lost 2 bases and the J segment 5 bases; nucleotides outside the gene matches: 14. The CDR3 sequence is CASSFGQGGRMLTGELFF. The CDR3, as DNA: TGTGCCAGCAGCTTCGGACAGGGAGGAAGAATGTTGACCGGGGAGCTGTTTTTT.

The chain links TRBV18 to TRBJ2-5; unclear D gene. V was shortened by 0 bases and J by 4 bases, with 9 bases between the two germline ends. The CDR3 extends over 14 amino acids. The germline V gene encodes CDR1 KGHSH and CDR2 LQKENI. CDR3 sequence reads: CASSPPSGIETQYF. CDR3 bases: TGTGCCAGCTCACCACCCTCAGGTATAGAGACCCAGTACTTC.

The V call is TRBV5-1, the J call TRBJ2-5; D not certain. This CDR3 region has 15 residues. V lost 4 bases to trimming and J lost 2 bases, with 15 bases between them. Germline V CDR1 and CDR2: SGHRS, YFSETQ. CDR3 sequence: CASSPGGRSQETQYF. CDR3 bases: TGCGCCAGCAGCCCAGGCGGCCGTTCGCAAGAGACCCAGTACTTC. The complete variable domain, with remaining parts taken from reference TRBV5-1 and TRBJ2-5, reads KAGVTQTPRYLIKTRGQQVTLSCSPISGHRSVSWYQQTPGQGLQFLFEYFSETQRNKGNFPGRFSGRQFSNSRSEMNVSTLELGDSALYLCASSPGGRSQETQYFGPGTRLLVL.

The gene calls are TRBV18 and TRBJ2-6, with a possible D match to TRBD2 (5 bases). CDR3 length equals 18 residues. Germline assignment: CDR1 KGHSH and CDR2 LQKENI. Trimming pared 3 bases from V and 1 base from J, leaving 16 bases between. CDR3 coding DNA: TGTGCCAGCTCACCCCGGGGAGAAACATTATCTGGGGCCAACGTCCTGACTTTC. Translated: CASSPRGETLSGANVLTF.

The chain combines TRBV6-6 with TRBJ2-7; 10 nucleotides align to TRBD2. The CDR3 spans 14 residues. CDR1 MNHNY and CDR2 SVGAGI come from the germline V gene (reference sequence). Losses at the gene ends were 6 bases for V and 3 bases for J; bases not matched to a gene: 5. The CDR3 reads CASRVGTSVYEQYF. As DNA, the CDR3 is TGTGCCAGCAGGGTCGGGACTAGCGTCTACGAGCAGTACTTC.

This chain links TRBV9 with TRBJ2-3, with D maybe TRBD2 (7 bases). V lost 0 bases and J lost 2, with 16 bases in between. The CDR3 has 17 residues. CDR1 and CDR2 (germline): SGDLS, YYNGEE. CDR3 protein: CASSVAIGGAITDTQYF. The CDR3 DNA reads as TGTGCCAGCAGCGTAGCTATTGGGGGGGCAATCACAGATACGCAGTATTTT.

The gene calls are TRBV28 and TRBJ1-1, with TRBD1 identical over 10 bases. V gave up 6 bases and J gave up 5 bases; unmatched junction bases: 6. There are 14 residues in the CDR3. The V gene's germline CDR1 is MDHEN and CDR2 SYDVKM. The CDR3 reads CASSPGQGSTEAFF. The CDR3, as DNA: TGTGCCAGCAGCCCGGGACAGGGGTCGACTGAAGCTTTCTTT.

The CDR3 bases are TGTGCCAGCAGCCCCCACCTCGGGAGGAAGCGGGAGGGAGACAATGAGCAGTTCTTC. Amino acids: CASSPHLGRKREGDNEQFF. The gene calls are TRBV5-5 and TRBJ2-1; TRBD2 matches at 10 bases. The CDR3 is 19 amino acids. The ends lost 4 bases at V and 5 bases at J; junction bases unmatched: 18. Germline-derived CDR1 and CDR2 are SGHKS and YYEKEE (reference sequence).

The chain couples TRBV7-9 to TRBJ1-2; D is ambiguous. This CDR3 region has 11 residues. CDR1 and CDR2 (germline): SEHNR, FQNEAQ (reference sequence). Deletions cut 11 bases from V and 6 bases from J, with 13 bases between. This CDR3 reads CAAPQLHGYTF. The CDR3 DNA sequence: TGTGCCGCCCCCCAGTTACATGGCTACACCTTC.

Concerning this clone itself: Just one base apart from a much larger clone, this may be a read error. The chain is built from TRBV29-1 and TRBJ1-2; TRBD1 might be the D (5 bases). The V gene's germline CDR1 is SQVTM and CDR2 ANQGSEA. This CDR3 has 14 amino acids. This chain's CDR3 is CSIEGGPGDYGYTF. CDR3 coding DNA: TGCAGCATTGAAGGCGGGCCGGGGGACTATGGCTACACCTTC.

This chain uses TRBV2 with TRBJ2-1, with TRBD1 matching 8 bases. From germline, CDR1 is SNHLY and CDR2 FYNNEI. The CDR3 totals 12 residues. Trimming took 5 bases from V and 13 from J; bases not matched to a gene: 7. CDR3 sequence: CASSKDRADQFF. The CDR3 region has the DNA TGTGCCAGCAGTAAGGACAGGGCGGATCAGTTCTTC.

The CDR3, as DNA: TGTGCCAGCAGCGATCCGGGCAGGTCTGAGCAGTTCTTC. This translates into CASSDPGRSEQFF. The chain carries TRBV7-2 and TRBJ2-1; D remains unclear. This CDR3 is 13 amino acids long. V was clipped by 5 bases and J by 9 bases, with 14 bases between them. Germline V CDR1 and CDR2: SGHTA, FQGNSA.

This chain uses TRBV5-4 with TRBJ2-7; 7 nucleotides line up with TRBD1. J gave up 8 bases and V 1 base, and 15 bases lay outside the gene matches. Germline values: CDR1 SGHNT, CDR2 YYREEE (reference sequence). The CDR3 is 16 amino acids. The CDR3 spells CASSLRVGTALGQQYF. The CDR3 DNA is TGTGCCAGCAGCTTGAGGGTGGGGACAGCCCTTGGACAGCAGTACTTC. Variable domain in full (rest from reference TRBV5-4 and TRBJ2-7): ETGVTQSPTHLIKTRGQQVTLRCSSQSGHNTVSWYQQALGQGPQFIFQYYREEENGRGNFPPRFSGLQFPNYSSELNVNALELDDSALYLCASSLRVGTALGQQYFGPGTRLTVT.

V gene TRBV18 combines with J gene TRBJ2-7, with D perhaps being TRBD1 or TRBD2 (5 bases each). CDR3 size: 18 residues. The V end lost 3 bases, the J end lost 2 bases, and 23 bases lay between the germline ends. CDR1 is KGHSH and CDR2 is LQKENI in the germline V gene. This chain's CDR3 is CASSPLGPAAGTPYEQYF. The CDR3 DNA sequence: TGTGCCAGCTCACCGCTGGGCCCCGCGGCTGGGACCCCCTACGAGCAGTACTTC.

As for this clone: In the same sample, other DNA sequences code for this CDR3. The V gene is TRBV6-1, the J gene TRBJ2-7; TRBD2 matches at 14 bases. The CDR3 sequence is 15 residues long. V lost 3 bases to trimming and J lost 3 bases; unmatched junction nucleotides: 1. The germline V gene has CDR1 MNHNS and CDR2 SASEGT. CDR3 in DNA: TGTGCCAGCAGTGAGGGGACTAGCGGGAGCTACGAGCAGTACTTC. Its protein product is CASSEGTSGSYEQYF.

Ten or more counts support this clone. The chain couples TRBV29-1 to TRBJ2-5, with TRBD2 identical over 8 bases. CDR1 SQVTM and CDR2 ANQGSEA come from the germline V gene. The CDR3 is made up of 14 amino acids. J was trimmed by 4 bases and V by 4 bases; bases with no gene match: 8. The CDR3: CSVVGRAGGETQYF. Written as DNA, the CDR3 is TGCAGCGTTGTCGGGAGGGCCGGGGGAGAGACCCAGTACTTC.

In DNA form, the CDR3 reads TGCGCCAGCAGCCAGGACCGGGACTCCACCGCTGGCTACACCTTC. It is translated as CASSQDRDSTAGYTF. The chain has TRBV4-3 and TRBJ1-2; perhaps TRBD1 as D (5 bases). V was cut by 3 bases and J by 7 bases, with 18 bases left in between. This CDR3 comprises 15 residues. In germline, CDR1 is LGHNA, CDR2 YSLEER.

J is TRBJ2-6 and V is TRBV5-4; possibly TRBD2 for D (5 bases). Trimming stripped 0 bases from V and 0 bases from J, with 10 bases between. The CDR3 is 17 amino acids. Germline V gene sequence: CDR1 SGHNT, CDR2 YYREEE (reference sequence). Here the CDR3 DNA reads TGTGCCAGCAGCTTGGGGACGGGGAACTCTGGGGCCAACGTCCTGACTTTC. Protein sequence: CASSLGTGNSGANVLTF.

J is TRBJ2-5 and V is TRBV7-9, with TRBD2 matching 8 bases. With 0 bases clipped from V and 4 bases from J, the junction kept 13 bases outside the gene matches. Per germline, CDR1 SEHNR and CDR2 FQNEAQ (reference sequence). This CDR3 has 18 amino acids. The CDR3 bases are TGTGCCAGCAGCTTAGCGTTGGGACTAGTTGTGCAGGTAGAGACCCAGTACTTC. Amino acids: CASSLALGLVVQVETQYF.

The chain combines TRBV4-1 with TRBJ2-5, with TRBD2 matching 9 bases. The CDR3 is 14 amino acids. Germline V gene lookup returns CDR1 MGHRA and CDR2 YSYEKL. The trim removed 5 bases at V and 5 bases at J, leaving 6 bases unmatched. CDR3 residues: CASSEQREVETQYF. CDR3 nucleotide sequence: TGCGCCAGCAGCGAACAGCGGGAGGTTGAGACCCAGTACTTC.